One and the same sample provided the 16 T cell receptor beta chains below, sequenced in a study of breast tumors, draining lymph nodes, adjacent tissues. In TCRdb, the multiplex PCR reads were re-called with MiXCR into one record per CDR3 protein. Counted here are under 150,000 distinct CDR3 sequences, 21% occurring once; the ten biggest clones make up around 2.2%. Breast cancer patients provided tissue from their axillary draining lymph nodes. What was sequenced was axillary lymph node tissue. These receptors all come from a female donor with breast cancer. Some clones in this sample may be carry-over from other donors' samples.

As to this clonotype: The CDR3 does not close with the conserved phenylalanine or tryptophan, likely indicating a read error. The chain carries TRBV6-5 and TRBJ2-7, with TRBD2 matching 7 bases. Germline V gene sequence: CDR1 MNHEY, CDR2 SVGAGI. V gave up 2 bases and J gave up 2 bases; unmatched junction bases: 6. The CDR3 spans 15 residues. This CDR3 is CASSYGGSRAYEQYS. The CDR3 DNA reads as TGTGCCAGCAGTTACGGCGGGAGTAGGGCCTACGAGCAGTACTCC.

As regards this clonotype: The junction does not match germline at one end; this may be a read error. This chain connects TRBV7-8 to TRBJ2-7; a possible D gene is TRBD2 (6 bases). CDR1 is SGHVS and CDR2 is FQNEAQ in the germline V gene. The CDR3 is 13 residues long. As DNA, the CDR3 is TGTGCCAGCAGCTTAGCGGGACTCTACGAGCGGTACTTC. It specifies CASSLAGLYERYF.

The sample holds many counts of this clonotype. V is TRBV6-5 and J is TRBJ2-5; D gene unclear. The CDR3 spans 11 residues. V lost 8 bases and J 4 bases, leaving 8 bases between the germline ends. Germline V gene data show CDR1 as MNHEY and CDR2 as SVGAGI. The CDR3 is CASWGAETQYF. Written as DNA, the CDR3 is TGTGCCAGCTGGGGTGCAGAGACCCAGTACTTC.

About this clonotype itself: No DNA is shown, since the ends of the CDR3 on it are uncertain; the CDR3 is the one TCRdb lists. The chain links TRBV7-5 to TRBJ2-7; the D call of TRBD1 is as the table states it, not checked on the DNA. TRBV7-5 has pseudogene status. The CDR3 spans 17 residues, counting both ends. The CDR3 region is CISVPEARYGGFNEQYF.

This clonotype was observed at least ten times. The V gene is TRBV7-2, the J gene TRBJ2-7, with D possibly being TRBD1 or TRBD2 (5 bases each). V dropped 2 bases and J dropped 4 bases, with 15 bases sitting between them. Germline loops: CDR1 SGHTA, CDR2 FQGNSA. CDR3 length: 15 amino acids. In DNA, the CDR3 is TGTGCCAGCAGCTTATCGGTTGAGGGGCGTTACGAGCAGTACTTC. This encodes CASSLSVEGRYEQYF.

Regarding this clonotype: One junction end does not reproduce the germline sequence, and a read error may be involved. The chain combines TRBV5-5 with TRBJ2-4, with 9 bases aligning to TRBD2. CDR1 and CDR2 from the germline V gene are SGHKS and YYEKEE (reference sequence). The CDR3 sequence is 15 residues long. For the CDR3, the DNA is TGTGCCAGCAGCCCAGGGGGACTAGCCAAAAACGTTCAGTACTTC. Translating it yields CASSPGGLAKNVQYF. The variable domain in full, completed from reference TRBV5-5 and TRBJ2-4, reads DAGVTQSPTHLIKTRGQQVTLRCSPISGHKSVSWYQQVLGQGPQFIFQYYEKEERGRGNFPDRFSARQFPNYSSELNVNALLLGDSALYLCASSPGGLAKNVQYFGAGTRLSVL.

This clonotype was recorded at least ten times. The chain carries TRBV20-1 and TRBJ2-7; D gene unclear. The germline V gene has CDR1 DFQATT and CDR2 SNEGSKA (reference sequence). V lost 2 bases and J lost 4, with 12 bases in between. The CDR3 loop spans 13 amino acids. The CDR3 DNA sequence: TGCAGTGCTAGAAGGGCGGACGATTACGAGCAGTACTTC. It yields the protein CSARRADDYEQYF.

Only a few counts were recorded for this clonotype. CDR3 sequence reads: CASSLVTGGVEKLFF. Written as DNA, the CDR3 is TGTGCCAGCAGTCTAGTTACAGGGGGCGTTGAAAAACTGTTTTTT. The rearrangement uses TRBV6-6 and TRBJ1-4, with 9 bases that match TRBD1. V shed 5 bases, J shed 7 bases, and the junction held 8 bases outside the gene matches. The CDR3 runs to 15 residues. The germline V gene has CDR1 MNHNY and CDR2 SVGAGI (reference sequence).

This clonotype was counted between two and nine times. This sequence may be a read error, since a much larger clone differs from it by one base. The rearrangement joins TRBV18 to TRBJ2-7; TRBD2 matches at 8 bases. The CDR3 length is 15 residues. Germline assignment: CDR1 KGHSH and CDR2 LQKENI. The CDR3 loop reads CASSPPKAGAYEQSF. The DNA of the CDR3 is TGTGCCAGCTCACCGCCTAAAGCGGGAGCCTACGAGCAGTCCTTC.

In the case of this clonotype: This could be a read error, since a much larger clone is one nucleotide away. The chain employs TRBV6-2 or TRBV6-3 and TRBJ2-3, with TRBD2 identical over 7 bases. Germline CDR1 MNHEY, CDR2 SVGEGT. With 6 bases clipped from V and 2 bases from J, the junction kept 14 bases outside the gene matches. There are 17 residues in the CDR3. CDR3 amino acids: CASRSMETSLDTDTQYF. In DNA form, the CDR3 reads TGTGCCAGCAGATCCATGGAGACTAGCCTTGACACAGATACGCAGTATTTT.

There are many counts of this clonotype. The chain has TRBV7-8 and TRBJ2-2; 7 bases map to TRBD2. Losses at the gene ends were 0 bases for V and 8 bases for J; bases not matched to a gene: 12. Germline CDR1 reads SGHVS; CDR2 reads FQNEAQ. This CDR3 comprises 17 residues. The CDR3 here is CASSLARLTSSPGELFF. The CDR3 DNA follows: TGTGCCAGCAGCTTAGCGCGATTGACTAGCTCCCCGGGGGAGCTGTTTTTT.

This clonotype was seen ten or more times. The chain employs TRBV18 and TRBJ2-7; D may be TRBD1 or TRBD2 (7 bases each). Germline V CDR1 and CDR2: KGHSH, LQKENI. Trimming stripped 4 bases from V and 7 bases from J, with 14 bases between. This CDR3 is built from 13 residues. CDR3 protein: CASSRNQGGEQYF. The CDR3 bases are TGTGCCAGCTCACGGAATCAGGGGGGGGAGCAGTACTTC.

This clonotype was counted many times. V gene TRBV5-6 combines with J gene TRBJ2-7, with TRBD1 as a possible D gene (5 bases). The germline gives CDR1 SGHDT, CDR2 YYEEEE. This CDR3 comprises 13 residues. V lost 4 bases, J lost 6 bases, and 14 bases lay in between. The CDR3 sequence: CASSRTILSEQYF. CDR3 in DNA: TGTGCCAGCAGCCGGACAATCCTAAGCGAGCAGTACTTC.

As for this clonotype: This may be a read error, as it is one base from a much larger clone. The V and J genes are TRBV11-2 and TRBJ2-1; tentative D call: TRBD2 (5 bases). CDR1 is SGHAT and CDR2 is FQNNGV in the germline V gene. This CDR3 contains 13 residues. The V and J ends lost 1 base and 12 bases respectively, with 13 bases between them. CDR3 region: CASSLGRRGGQFF. The CDR3 DNA sequence: TGTGCCAGCAGCTTAGGCCGACGGGGTGGGCAGTTCTTC. The full variable domain, completed using reference TRBV11-2 and TRBJ2-1, is EAGVAQSPRYKIIEKRQSVAFWCNPISGHATLYWYQQILGQGPKLLIQFQNNGVVDDSQLPKDRFSAERLKGVDSTLKIQPAKLEDSAVYLCASSLGRRGGQFFGPGTRLTVL.

The table lists this clonotype with many counts. V is TRBV4-1 and J is TRBJ2-1; D gene uncertain. CDR1 is MGHRA and CDR2 is YSYEKL in the germline V gene. The CDR3 has 12 amino acids. Trimming took off 3 bases at V and 6 bases at J, with 6 bases between the two ends. CDR3 in amino acids: CASSHVSNEQFF. The CDR3 nucleotides read TGCGCCAGCAGCCACGTAAGCAATGAGCAGTTCTTC.

The rearrangement joins TRBV5-4 to TRBJ1-2, with no clear D. The V gene's germline CDR1 is SGHNT and CDR2 YYREEE (reference sequence). The V and J ends lost 0 bases and 3 bases respectively, with 6 bases between them. This CDR3 region has 13 residues. CDR3 sequence: CASSLAKDYGYTF. For the CDR3, the DNA is TGTGCCAGCAGCTTGGCGAAGGACTATGGCTACACCTTC.